Sequencing of this T cell receptor beta chain was carried out in a study of patients and donors after allogeneic stem cell transplantation (TCRdb year 2020). Its CDR3 holds 15 amino acids, cysteine through phenylalanine. Of the read, only the CDR3 DNA is kept; its 45 bases are in frame from base 1. CDR1 and CDR2 were assigned from the germline V gene as KGHSH and LQKENI. The V end loses 2 bases and the J end loses 6 bases, and a stretch of 14 bases separates them. About this clonotype: The antigen this receptor binds is unknown. Nothing much larger sits one base from this clone, and base qualities are not available.

Libraries were prepared through RT-PCR. Sequenced on a NextSeq 550. The public reads were reprocessed in TCRdb via fastp at Q25 and MiXCR, keeping in-frame beta chains. Here each entry gathers all rows of one CDR3 protein and keeps the most common genes and DNA. The sample data list about 72,000 distinct CDR3 sequences, and approximately 25% of these were observed just once. The ten largest clones take up 26% of the sample. The sequenced sample was blood, either unsorted or a sorted T cell fraction (not recorded which). The receptor's source is a human donor who was either an allogeneic HSCT recipient or a stem cell or donor lymphocyte infusion donor (not recorded which). It is not recorded whose cells these are; they may come from a transplant donor. The sequence joins TRBV18 to TRBJ1-3, and possibly TRBD1, on 5 matching bases. The CDR3 here reads CASSPKPGPLNTIYF. The sequenced DNA is TGTGCCAGCTCACCAAAGCCGGGACCTCTAAACACCATATATTTT.